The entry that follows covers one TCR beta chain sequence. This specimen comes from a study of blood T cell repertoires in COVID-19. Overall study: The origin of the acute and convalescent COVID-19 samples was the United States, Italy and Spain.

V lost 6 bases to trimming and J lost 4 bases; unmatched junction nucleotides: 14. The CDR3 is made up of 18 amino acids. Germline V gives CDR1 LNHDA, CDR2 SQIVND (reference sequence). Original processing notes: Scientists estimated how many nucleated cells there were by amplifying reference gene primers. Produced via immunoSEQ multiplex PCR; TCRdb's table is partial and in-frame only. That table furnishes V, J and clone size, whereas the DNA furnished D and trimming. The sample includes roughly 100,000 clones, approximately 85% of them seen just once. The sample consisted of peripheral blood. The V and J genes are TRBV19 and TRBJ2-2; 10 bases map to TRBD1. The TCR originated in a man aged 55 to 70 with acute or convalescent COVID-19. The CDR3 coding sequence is TGTGCCAGTAGGGCAGGGTTGGGGGACAGGGGAATCACCGGGGAGCTGTTTTTT. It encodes CASRAGLGDRGITGELFF.